This TCR beta chain was identified during a study of cytomegalovirus exposure and HLA in healthy donors. At the level of the study: It was reported in a later analysis that the approximately 120 validation repertoires used the same platform as the 500 to 700 first-cohort repertoires. Study conclusions and caveats: 150 or so TCR beta chains were listed as cytomegalovirus-associated. Three CMV-associated chains were confirmed in vitro to be specific for CMV antigens.

The V and J ends lost 5 bases and 4 bases respectively, with 8 bases between them. The CDR3 runs 12 residues. Looked up from germline, CDR1 is SGHTA and CDR2 is FQGNSA. For this clone: The target antigen is unknown.

Sequenced by immunoSEQ multiplex PCR; TCRdb stores in-frame clones only, minus some. The table records about 120,000 clones, approximately 87% of them present only once. Sample: PBMCs. The chain combines TRBV7-2 with TRBJ1-2; D is ambiguous. The sequence was collected from a woman aged 25 to 45 in good health and CMV-seronegative. This CDR3 is CASSLDSYGYTF. The CDR3, as DNA: TGTGCCAGCAGCCTTGACTCCTATGGCTACACCTTC.